The rows below give T cell receptor beta chains drawn from one sample of a study of blood T cell repertoires in COVID-19. Clones were read by immunoSEQ multiplex PCR, and TCRdb kept only the in-frame ones, dropping some. This sample has tens of thousands of clones; approximately 86% occur once, and the top ten carry less than 4.5%. Sequencing was carried out using peripheral blood. All receptors derive from an elderly man with active COVID-19. The CDR3 runs from the conserved cysteine through the conserved F or W. D genes are given only for firm matches. Part of the rows lack a size; the others show once, few, many or a class for expanded clones.

v_call	j_call	clone_size	d_call	cdr3_nt	cdr3_aa
TRBV27	TRBJ1-2	few	-	TGTGCCAGCAGCTATAGAGACGGGAAGGGCTACACCTTC	CASSYRDGKGYTF
TRBV4-1	TRBJ2-6	-	-	TGCGCCAGCAGCCAAGACACACACCTTCCGTCTGGGGCCAACGTCCTGACTTTC	CASSQDTHLPSGANVLTF
TRBV6-4	TRBJ1-2	-	-	TGTGCCAGCAGTGACGATCCAAGAGGGAACTATGGCTACACCTTC	CASSDDPRGNYGYTF
TRBV5-5	TRBJ1-2	-	TRBD1	TGTGCCAGCAGCCCAGAGACAGGGCCGGATGGCTACACCTTC	CASSPETGPDGYTF
TRBV7-2	TRBJ2-5	-	TRBD2	TGTGCCAGCGGGGGACTAGCGGGAAGCGAGACCCAGTACTTC	CASGGLAGSETQYF
TRBV5-8	TRBJ1-1	-	-	TGTGCCAGCAGCTTGGAGCCAGGCACTGAAGCTTTCTTT	CASSLEPGTEAFF
TRBV18	TRBJ2-5	-	TRBD2	TGTGCCAGCTCACCGAGCGGGAGGGCAGAGACCCAGTACTTC	CASSPSGRAETQYF
TRBV2	TRBJ2-6	once	TRBD2	TGTGCCAGCAGAGAAAGGGCTAGCGGAGGGGTTTCAGGGGCCAACGTCCTGACTTTC	CASRERASGGVSGANVLTF
TRBV4-3	TRBJ1-3	-	-	TGCGCCAGCAGCCAAGTCGGGGGATCTGGAAACACCATATATTTT	CASSQVGGSGNTIYF
TRBV9	TRBJ1-1	-	-	TGTGCCAGCAGCGTATATTACGGGGGTGAAGCTTTCTTT	CASSVYYGGEAFF
TRBV2	TRBJ1-4	-	TRBD1	TGTGCCAGCAGGGGCGACAGGGGTACGATAATGATCGGAAAACTGTTTTTT	CASRGDRGTIMIGKLFF
TRBV5-6	TRBJ2-7	-	-	TGTGCCAGCAGCTTGGTCTTGGCGCTGAACAGCTACGAGCAGTACTTC	CASSLVLALNSYEQYF
TRBV9	TRBJ2-1	-	TRBD2	TGTGCCAGCAGCGTAGCTGGGGGAGGGTCAGGGAGTGAGCAGTTCTTC	CASSVAGGGSGSEQFF
TRBV18	TRBJ2-3	-	-	TGTGCCAGCTCACCAACCCGGGGGTCAGATACGCAGTATTTT	CASSPTRGSDTQYF
TRBV6-5	TRBJ2-3	-	-	TGTGCCAGCAGAGCGGGACAACTCACAGATACGCAGTATTTT	CASRAGQLTDTQYF
TRBV20-1	TRBJ2-1	-	TRBD2	TGCAGTGCTAGTCGGCGGGAGTCTCCCTACAATGAGCAGTTCTTC	CSASRRESPYNEQFF
TRBV7-2	TRBJ2-2	once	-	TGTGCCAGCAGCTTAAAGCCAGGAGGCCACACCGGGGAGCTGTTTTTT	CASSLKPGGHTGELFF
TRBV5-6	TRBJ1-2	-	-	TGTGCCAGCAGCCTTTCCTATGGCTACACCTTC	CASSLSYGYTF
TRBV21-1	TRBJ2-7	-	-	TGTGCCAGTCTTTCCCCCGCAGGGGGCTACGAGCAGTACTTC	CASLSPAGGYEQYF
TRBV7-2	TRBJ1-5	once	TRBD1	TGTGCCAGCAGCTTAGTAGGGATTAACAGGGGCTCATCTCAGCCCCAGCATTTT	CASSLVGINRGSSQPQHF
TRBV11-2	TRBJ2-5	-	TRBD2	TGTGCCAGCAGCTTAGTGGCGGGACGGGGGGCCCAGTACTTC	CASSLVAGRGAQYF
TRBV25-1	TRBJ2-5	-	TRBD1	TGTGCCAGCAGCGGGACCGGGACAGGGGCATTAGAGACCCAGTACTTC	CASSGTGTGALETQYF
TRBV7-9	TRBJ2-1	once	-	TGTGCCAGCAGCCCAACTTCTAGTGTCGACAATGAGCAGTTCTTC	CASSPTSSVDNEQFF
TRBV4-1	TRBJ2-5	-	TRBD1	TGCGCCAGCAGACAAGTTGGACAGGGACAAGAGACCCAGTACTTC	CASRQVGQGQETQYF
TRBV19	TRBJ2-3	-	-	TGTGCCAGTAGGGGAGGGGGGTCGAGCACAGATACGCAGTATTTT	CASRGGGSSTDTQYF
TRBV2	TRBJ2-3	-	TRBD2	TGTGCCAGCAGTGAGGAAGGGACTAGCCTCACAGATACGCAGTATTTT	CASSEEGTSLTDTQYF
TRBV6-4	TRBJ2-2	-	TRBD2	TGTGCCAGCAGTTCCTACCCAGCGGGAGTGGAGAACACCGGGGAGCTGTTTTTT	CASSSYPAGVENTGELFF
TRBV11-1	TRBJ2-7	-	-	TGTGCCAGCAGCTCCCTAGACTCCTACGAGCAGTACTTC	CASSSLDSYEQYF
TRBV18	TRBJ2-4	-	TRBD2	TGTGCCAGCTCACCACGGCGGGAGGGGAACATTCAGTACTTC	CASSPRREGNIQYF
TRBV12-3/TRBV12-4	TRBJ1-3	-	-	TGTGCCAGCAGTTTGAGGTCTGGAAACACCATATATTTT	CASSLRSGNTIYF
TRBV6-2/TRBV6-3	TRBJ2-7	once	TRBD1	TGTGCCAGCAGTTACTCGATCACCGCCGGGACAGGGTCCTACGAGCAGTACTTC	CASSYSITAGTGSYEQYF
TRBV19	TRBJ2-7	-	TRBD2	TGTGCCAGTAGTATCCTTATAGCGGGATTGGGCGAGCAGTACTTC	CASSILIAGLGEQYF
TRBV4-1	TRBJ2-1	-	-	TGCGCCAGCAGCCAAGTGCAAACAAGCTCCTACAATGAGCAGTTCTTC	CASSQVQTSSYNEQFF
TRBV2	TRBJ1-3	-	-	TGTGCCAGCAGAACTCAGGGGATCAACTCTGGAAACACCATATATTTT	CASRTQGINSGNTIYF
TRBV4-3	TRBJ2-7	-	-	TGCGCCAGCAGCCAAGCCGTGGGAGCCCACTACTACGAGCAGTACTTC	CASSQAVGAHYYEQYF
TRBV30	TRBJ1-1	-	TRBD1	TGTGCCTGGATAGGCACCGGACAGGGGGCGTGGTGGACTGAAGCTTTCTTT	CAWIGTGQGAWWTEAFF
TRBV5-4	TRBJ2-5	-	TRBD2	TGTGCCAGCAGCTTGGATTACGCGGGAGCAGAGACCCAGTACTTC	CASSLDYAGAETQYF
TRBV3-1/TRBV3-2	TRBJ2-3	-	TRBD2	TGTGCCAGGACGACGCCTGAGGGACTAGCGGGAGGCCAAAACGGACCGCAGTATTTT	CARTTPEGLAGGQNGPQYF
TRBV3-1/TRBV3-2	TRBJ2-2	-	TRBD2	TGTGCCAGCAGCAACGATCCGGGACTAGCGGGATCGGTCACCGGGGAGCTGTTTTTT	CASSNDPGLAGSVTGELFF
TRBV28	TRBJ2-3	once	-	TGTGCCAGCAGTTTGGTAGTGCGGGGTAAAGACGGCACAGATACGCAGTATTTT	CASSLVVRGKDGTDTQYF